The 26 T cell receptor beta chains in this list originate from one sample, sequenced in a study of blood T cell repertoires in COVID-19. Sequencing used immunoSEQ multiplex PCR; TCRdb keeps in-frame clones, though not all of them. The table records fewer than 200,000 clones, just under 85% of them present only once. Sequenced material: peripheral blood. Source of these receptors: an elderly woman with COVID-19, enrolled during active disease.

This chain links TRBV30 with TRBJ1-2; no reliable D call. The length of the CDR3 is 13 residues. Trimming left V 0 bases short and J 4 bases short, with 9 bases between. From germline, CDR1 is GTSNPN and CDR2 SVGIG (reference sequence). The CDR3 loop is CAWSVVVAYGYTF. CDR3 in DNA: TGTGCCTGGAGTGTTGTTGTGGCCTATGGCTACACCTTC.

The chain uses TRBV2 and TRBJ1-4; TRBD1 matches at 9 bases. This CDR3 has 15 amino acids. Germline trimming cut 5 bases from V and 1 base from J; bases unmatched to any gene: 2. CDR1 and CDR2 from the germline V gene are SNHLY and FYNNEI. This chain's CDR3 is CASSPGQGTNEKLFF. As DNA, the CDR3 is TGTGCCAGCAGTCCGGGACAGGGAACTAATGAAAAACTGTTTTTT. The whole variable domain, filled in from reference TRBV2 and TRBJ1-4, reads EPEVTQTPSHQVTQMGQEVILRCVPISNHLYFYWYRQILGQKVEFLVSFYNNEISEKSEIFDDQFSVERPDGSNFTLKIRSTKLEDSAMYFCASSPGQGTNEKLFFGSGTQLSVL.

The V gene is TRBV12-5, the J gene TRBJ2-1, with 12 bases that match TRBD2. The CDR3 spans 14 residues. The germline V gene has CDR1 LGHNT and CDR2 FRNRAP. The junction had 1 base not matched to a gene; V was cut back by 1 base and J by 9 bases. The CDR3 nucleotides are TGTGCTAGTGGTTTGGGACTAGCGGGAGTTGAGCAGTTCTTC. As protein: CASGLGLAGVEQFF. Drawing the rest from reference TRBV12-5 and TRBJ2-1, the complete variable domain is DARVTQTPRHKVTEMGQEVTMRCQPILGHNTVFWYRQTMMQGLELLAYFRNRAPLDDSGMPKDRFSAEMPDATLATLKIQPSEPRDSAVYFCASGLGLAGVEQFFGPGTRLTVL.

The V and J genes are TRBV15 and TRBJ2-2; 7 positions agree with TRBD1. Germline values: CDR1 LNHNV, CDR2 YYDKDF (reference sequence). V lost 3 bases to trimming and J lost 5 bases; unmatched junction nucleotides: 6. CDR3 length: 15 amino acids. The CDR3 sequence is CATSRETGWTGELFF. The CDR3 DNA sequence: TGTGCCACCAGCAGGGAGACAGGGTGGACCGGGGAGCTGTTTTTT.

The chain has TRBV4-2 and TRBJ1-2; TRBD1 matches at 8 bases. The CDR3 is 14 residues long. Trimming cost V 1 base and J 3 bases; bases outside gene matches: 1. Germline V gene sequence: CDR1 LGHNA, CDR2 YNFKEQ. CDR3 sequence reads: CASSQGGQDYGYTF. The CDR3 nucleotides read TGTGCCAGCAGCCAAGGGGGACAGGACTATGGCTACACCTTC.

The rearrangement links TRBV10-3 to TRBJ1-1, with unresolved D. Looked up from germline, CDR1 is ENHRY and CDR2 is SYGVKD. Trimming cost V 2 bases and J 3 bases, with 7 bases left between them. The CDR3 spans 13 residues. Written as DNA, the CDR3 is TGTGCCATCAGTGAGCGGTCTTACACTGAAGCTTTCTTT. This encodes CAISERSYTEAFF.

The chain employs TRBV7-8 and TRBJ1-2; D may be TRBD1 (6 bases). Germline CDR1 and CDR2: SGHVS and FQNEAQ. With 1 base removed from V and 7 bases from J, the gap between germline ends came to 19 bases. CDR3 size: 16 residues. CDR3: CASSLVTGRMDVGYTF. For the CDR3, the DNA is TGTGCCAGCAGCTTAGTTACAGGGAGAATGGACGTTGGCTACACCTTC.

This clone was detected only once. V gene TRBV15 combines with J gene TRBJ1-1; tentative D call: TRBD1 (5 bases). This CDR3 has 14 residues. From germline, CDR1 is LNHNV and CDR2 YYDKDF (reference sequence). The V gene lost 2 bases and the J gene lost 5 bases, with 12 bases spanning the gap. CDR3 nucleotide sequence: TGTGCCACCAGCAGATCAAACGCAGGGACTGAAGCTTTCTTT. It is translated as CATSRSNAGTEAFF.

With regard to this clone: The CDR3 carries no conserved terminal phenylalanine or tryptophan, so it likely arises from a read error. It is unclear where the CDR3 begins or ends on the DNA, so no DNA is shown, and the CDR3 is as TCRdb lists it. This chain connects TRBV30 to TRBJ2-3; the D call TRBD2 from the table was never checked on the DNA. Termini included, the CDR3 measures 12 amino acids. CDR1 is GTSNPN and CDR2 is SVGIG in the germline V gene (reference sequence). The CDR3 protein is CAWSVLSGGNFG.

The chain is built from TRBV2 and TRBJ1-1, with a possible D match to TRBD1 (6 bases). V lost 4 bases and J lost 4, with 13 bases in between. This CDR3 spans 14 amino acids. Germline V gene sequence: CDR1 SNHLY, CDR2 FYNNEI. Here the CDR3 DNA reads TGTGCCAGCAGTGGATCGACAGGTTCCACTGAAGCTTTCTTT. Its protein is CASSGSTGSTEAFF.

The chain has TRBV6-5 and TRBJ1-2; weak D call: TRBD1 (6 bases). The germline V gene encodes CDR1 MNHEY and CDR2 SVGAGI. V was shortened by 4 bases and J by 6 bases, with 12 bases between the two germline ends. The CDR3 runs to 13 residues. CDR3 in amino acids: CASSSTGSHGYTF. The CDR3, as DNA: TGTGCCAGCAGTTCTACAGGGTCCCATGGCTACACCTTC.

The V call is TRBV10-1, the J call TRBJ2-2; possibly TRBD2 for D (5 bases). The CDR3 extends over 13 amino acids. V lost 8 bases to trimming and J lost 4 bases, with 11 bases between them. CDR1 and CDR2 (germline): WNHNN, SYGVQD (reference sequence). CDR3 nucleotide sequence: TGCGCCAGCTCCCGTCGGGGCACCGGGGAGCTGTTTTTT. As protein: CASSRRGTGELFF.

A single count supports this clone. The rearrangement uses TRBV10-3 and TRBJ2-3, with D perhaps matching TRBD2 (5 bases). The length of the CDR3 is 14 residues. The V gene lost 4 bases and the J gene lost 7 bases, with 15 bases spanning the gap. Germline V gives CDR1 ENHRY, CDR2 SYGVKD. The CDR3 region is CAISAAGKVHTQYF. CDR3 coding DNA: TGTGCCATCAGTGCTGCCGGGAAAGTCCATACGCAGTATTTT.

The chain employs TRBV5-1 and TRBJ2-3; D perhaps matches TRBD2 (5 bases). The CDR3 has 14 amino acids. Trimming took 2 bases from V and 2 from J, leaving 9 bases between them. CDR1 and CDR2 (germline): SGHRS, YFSETQ. CDR3 residues: CASSFGGNTDTQYF. Written as DNA, the CDR3 is TGCGCCAGCAGCTTTGGAGGCAACACAGATACGCAGTATTTT.

The CDR3: CASSLAGGEVYGYTF. In nucleotides, the CDR3 is TGTGCCAGCAGCTTAGCGGGGGGGGAGGTCTATGGCTACACCTTC. This chain joins TRBV7-2 and TRBJ1-2, with D tentatively TRBD1 (5 bases). CDR1 and CDR2 (germline): SGHTA, FQGNSA. The CDR3 has 15 residues. Trimming pared 0 bases from V and 4 bases from J, leaving 12 bases between.

V and J are TRBV29-1 and TRBJ2-5; possibly TRBD2 for D (5 bases). CDR3 length equals 14 residues. The germline CDR1 and CDR2 sequences are SQVTM and ANQGSEA. Trimming removed 2 bases from V and 1 base from J, with 11 bases in between. The CDR3 region has the DNA TGCAGCGTTGAAAAGCGAGCGGTCCAAGAGACCCAGTACTTC. Its translation: CSVEKRAVQETQYF.

V gene TRBV5-1 combines with J gene TRBJ1-1; D remains unclear. The CDR3 sequence is 13 residues long. Germline CDR1 and CDR2: SGHRS and YFSETQ. V was clipped by 4 bases and J by 5 bases, with 12 bases between them. In DNA, the CDR3 is TGCGCCAGCAGCCTATCGGACTGGACTGAAGCTTTCTTT. As protein: CASSLSDWTEAFF.

The rearrangement links TRBV19 to TRBJ2-7; 8 bases align to TRBD2. Germline trimming cut 8 bases from V and 3 bases from J; bases unmatched to any gene: 15. The germline gives CDR1 LNHDA, CDR2 SQIVND (reference sequence). The CDR3 extends over 16 amino acids. CDR3 region: CASSPSGLAGVYEQYF. DNA for the CDR3: TGTGCCAGTTCCCCCTCCGGGCTAGCGGGTGTCTACGAGCAGTACTTC.

The chain carries TRBV11-1 and TRBJ1-3; D possibly corresponds to TRBD1 (6 bases). V lost 5 bases, J lost 0 bases, and 11 bases lay in between. Germline loops: CDR1 SGHAT, CDR2 FQDESV (reference sequence). This CDR3 has 15 amino acids. The chain's CDR3 is CASSHRDTSGNTIYF. As DNA, the CDR3 is TGTGCCAGCAGCCACCGGGACACCTCTGGAAACACCATATATTTT.

The V gene is TRBV3-1 (or the pseudogene TRBV3-2), the J gene TRBJ2-1; TRBD1 matches at 9 bases. The V gene end was trimmed by 0 bases and the J gene end by 2 bases; junction bases not matched to a gene: 5. CDR1 and CDR2 (germline): LGHDT, YNNKEL (reference sequence). The CDR3 spans 17 residues. CDR3 in amino acids: CASSQDLRDRAYNEQFF. The CDR3 DNA sequence: TGTGCCAGCAGCCAAGATTTGCGGGACAGGGCCTACAATGAGCAGTTCTTC.

V gene TRBV7-3 combines with J gene TRBJ1-2, with no clear D. The CDR3 is made up of 13 amino acids. V was clipped by 3 bases and J by 4 bases, with 9 bases between them. Germline loops: CDR1 SGHTA, CDR2 FQGTGA. The CDR3 region has the DNA TGTGCCAGCAGCTTTTGGCCTTCCTATGGCTACACCTTC. It translates to CASSFWPSYGYTF.

The CDR3 DNA reads as TGTGCCAGCAGGGACAGGTGCGGCTCCTACGAGCAGTACTTC. Residues: CASRDRCGSYEQYF. V is TRBV21-1 and J is TRBJ2-7; the table calls TRBD1, which could not be checked here. TRBV21-1 is given as a pseudogene. The CDR3 covers 14 residues.

The chain employs TRBV6-5 and TRBJ2-7, with 8 bases matching TRBD1. Losses at the gene ends were 9 bases for V and 3 bases for J; bases not matched to a gene: 7. Germline values: CDR1 MNHEY, CDR2 SVGAGI. The CDR3 covers 13 residues. This CDR3 reads CASSRDRSYEQYF. CDR3 DNA: TGTGCCAGTTCCCGGGACAGGAGCTACGAGCAGTACTTC.

The rearrangement uses TRBV5-4 and TRBJ2-5; weak D call: TRBD2 (5 bases). The CDR3 length is 13 residues. CDR1 SGHNT and CDR2 YYREEE come from the germline V gene (reference sequence). V dropped 2 bases and J dropped 2 bases, with 7 bases sitting between them. The CDR3 sequence: CASSFGEQETQYF. CDR3 bases: TGTGCCAGCAGCTTTGGGGAGCAAGAGACCCAGTACTTC.

The chain carries TRBV2 and TRBJ2-3; a weak D match, TRBD2 (6 bases). In germline, CDR1 is SNHLY, CDR2 FYNNEI. With 7 bases removed from V and 6 bases from J, the gap between germline ends came to 17 bases. CDR3 length equals 14 residues. The CDR3 sequence: CASNREASADTQYF. The CDR3 DNA reads as TGTGCCAGCAATAGGGAGGCGTCGGCGGATACGCAGTATTTT.

The V gene is TRBV19, the J gene TRBJ2-7, with a weak D call TRBD1 (6 bases). Trimming took 1 base from V and 2 from J, leaving 9 bases between them. The CDR3 has 14 residues. Germline CDR1 and CDR2: LNHDA and SQIVND (reference sequence). The CDR3 DNA reads as TGTGCCAGTAGTATAGGCTCAGGGGCCTACGAGCAGTACTTC. Translating gives CASSIGSGAYEQYF. The complete variable domain, with remaining parts taken from reference TRBV19 and TRBJ2-7, reads DGGITQSPKYLFRKEGQNVTLSCEQNLNHDAMYWYRQDPGQGLRLIYYSQIVNDFQKGDIAEGYSVSREKKESFPLTVTSAQKNPTAFYLCASSIGSGAYEQYFGPGTRLTVT.